This entry lists 21 T cell receptor beta chains sequenced from one sample in a study of blood T cell repertoires in COVID-19. Libraries were prepared by immunoSEQ multiplex PCR; TCRdb keeps only in-frame clonotypes and omits some of them. The profile shows approximately 69,000 clones, about 84% of them singletons. The sequencing input was peripheral blood. These receptors were obtained from a man in his forties or fifties with COVID-19, enrolled during active disease.

The chain links TRBV11-2 to TRBJ2-7; unclear D gene. The ends were cut back, 1 base at V and 1 base at J, with 8 bases in the middle. Per the germline V gene, CDR1 is SGHAT and CDR2 is FQNNGV. The CDR3 spans 14 residues. CDR3 nucleotides: TGTGCCAGCAGCTTAGCTTTGACTTCCTACGAGCAGTACTTC. Translating gives CASSLALTSYEQYF.

This clone showed up just once. The rearrangement uses TRBV2 and TRBJ1-5; 7 bases map to TRBD1. J was trimmed by 0 bases and V by 10 bases; bases with no gene match: 9. Germline CDR1 reads SNHLY; CDR2 reads FYNNEI. The CDR3 is 15 residues long. Here the CDR3 DNA reads TGTGCCATCAAGGGGGACAGCAATAGCAATCAGCCCCAGCATTTT. Protein product: CAIKGDSNSNQPQHF.

This clone appeared a few times. The V call is TRBV6-6, the J call TRBJ1-5; 7 bases fit TRBD1. Germline values: CDR1 MNHNY, CDR2 SVGAGI (reference sequence). With V trimmed by 5 bases and J by 0 bases, 19 bases remained unmatched. The CDR3 is 20 amino acids. The CDR3: CASSLQGSTNRGYSNQPQHF. The CDR3 DNA follows: TGTGCCAGCAGTCTACAGGGGTCAACTAATCGAGGCTATAGCAATCAGCCCCAGCATTTT.

The J gene is TRBJ2-5, the V gene TRBV4-1, with a possible D match to TRBD2 (6 bases). The CDR3 runs 15 residues. V gave up 0 bases and J gave up 3 bases, with 11 bases separating them. The germline gives CDR1 MGHRA, CDR2 YSYEKL. CDR3 amino acids: CASSQDRDFKETQYF. The CDR3 nucleotides read TGCGCCAGCAGCCAAGATCGGGACTTTAAAGAGACCCAGTACTTC.

V and J are TRBV4-1 and TRBJ2-2; 7 bases are a match to TRBD1. V was pared by 2 bases and J by 1 base, with 4 bases of the junction left unmatched. The CDR3 runs to 16 residues. Germline V gives CDR1 MGHRA, CDR2 YSYEKL. CDR3 sequence: CASSQRGQENTGELFF. CDR3 in DNA: TGCGCCAGCAGCCAACGCGGACAGGAGAACACCGGGGAGCTGTTTTTT.

This clone was detected only a few times. This chain connects TRBV6-5 to TRBJ2-6; no firm D call. The CDR3 totals 15 residues. Trimming shortened V by 0 bases and J by 0 bases, and 3 bases separated the two germline ends. Germline CDR1 MNHEY, CDR2 SVGAGI. CDR3 sequence reads: CASSYSSSGANVLTF. CDR3 DNA: TGTGCCAGCAGTTACTCCAGCTCTGGGGCCAACGTCCTGACTTTC.

The J gene is TRBJ2-1, the V gene TRBV5-4; TRBD2 is a possible D gene (6 bases). This CDR3 spans 12 amino acids. Germline loops: CDR1 SGHNT, CDR2 YYREEE (reference sequence). With 4 bases removed from V and 5 bases from J, the gap between germline ends came to 7 bases. CDR3 DNA: TGTGCCAGCAGCCGCGGGGACAATGAGCAGTTCTTC. This translates into CASSRGDNEQFF.

The V and J genes are TRBV5-5 and TRBJ2-1; weak D call: TRBD2 (5 bases). The germline V and J ends were trimmed by 2 bases and 1 base, with 10 bases remaining between them. Per the germline V gene, CDR1 is SGHKS and CDR2 is YYEKEE (reference sequence). The length of the CDR3 is 15 residues. The CDR3 DNA is TGTGCCAGCAGCTTCGGGGTGGGGTCCTACAATGAGCAGTTCTTC. Translation: CASSFGVGSYNEQFF.

This clone turned up a few times. The chain uses TRBV11-2 and TRBJ2-7; 7 bases map to TRBD1. The germline V gene has CDR1 SGHAT and CDR2 FQNNGV. The V and J ends lost 6 bases and 0 bases, in that order; junction bases with no gene match: 8. The CDR3 runs 15 residues. The CDR3 is CASRHYRGTSYEQYF. Here the CDR3 DNA reads TGTGCCAGCAGACACTACAGGGGTACCTCCTACGAGCAGTACTTC. Full variable domain (remainder filled in from reference TRBV11-2 and TRBJ2-7): EAGVAQSPRYKIIEKRQSVAFWCNPISGHATLYWYQQILGQGPKLLIQFQNNGVVDDSQLPKDRFSAERLKGVDSTLKIQPAKLEDSAVYLCASRHYRGTSYEQYFGPGTRLTVT.

This clone was recorded only once. V and J are TRBV7-9 and TRBJ1-2; D gene uncertain. V dropped 5 bases and J dropped 4 bases, with 14 bases sitting between them. Germline values: CDR1 SEHNR, CDR2 FQNEAQ (reference sequence). The CDR3 runs 14 residues. CDR3 DNA: TGTGCCAGCAGCCCCGGAGTGCCCCCCTATGGCTACACCTTC. As protein: CASSPGVPPYGYTF.

The chain combines TRBV5-1 with TRBJ1-1; D gene ambiguous. CDR1 SGHRS and CDR2 YFSETQ come from the germline V gene. CDR3 length: 14 amino acids. Trimming removed 2 bases from V and 1 base from J, with 9 bases in between. The CDR3 spells CASSFNSGNTEAFF. The CDR3 region has the DNA TGCGCCAGCAGCTTTAACTCGGGGAACACTGAAGCTTTCTTT.

To note about this clone: The identical CDR3 is also encoded by other nucleotide sequences in the sample. The chain carries TRBV29-1 and TRBJ1-2; 7 nucleotides line up with TRBD1. J gave up 3 bases and V 7 bases, and 2 bases lay outside the gene matches. Germline loops: CDR1 SQVTM, CDR2 ANQGSEA. This CDR3 has 11 residues. CDR3 DNA sequence: TGCAGCGCTGGGACAGACTATGGCTACACCTTC. It encodes CSAGTDYGYTF. Full variable domain (remainder filled in from reference TRBV29-1 and TRBJ1-2): SAVISQKPSRDICQRGTSLTIQCQVDSQVTMMFWYRQQPGQSLTLIATANQGSEATYESGFVIDKFPISRPNLTFSTLTVSNMSPEDSSIYLCSAGTDYGYTFGSGTRLTVV.

The chain combines TRBV9 with TRBJ2-1; D might be TRBD2 (5 bases). V dropped 4 bases and J dropped 9 bases, with 14 bases sitting between them. Germline-derived CDR1 and CDR2 are SGDLS and YYNGEE. The CDR3 contains 13 residues. Here the CDR3 reads CASSTAVGSEQFF. The DNA of the CDR3 is TGTGCCAGCAGCACAGCGGTTGGGAGTGAGCAGTTCTTC.

This chain joins TRBV21-1 and TRBJ2-5; the D call in the table, TRBD1, was not verified against the DNA. TRBV21-1 is a pseudogene. The CDR3 is 15 amino acids. The CDR3 nucleotides are TGTGCCAGCAGCAAAAGAAAACAGGCACAAGAGACCCAGTACTTC. It codes for CASSKRKQAQETQYF.

The chain links TRBV20-1 to TRBJ2-2, with 9 bases lining up with TRBD2. V shed 3 bases and J 0 bases; nucleotides not matched to a gene: 5. The CDR3 has 16 residues. The germline CDR1 and CDR2 sequences are DFQATT and SNEGSKA (reference sequence). The DNA of the CDR3 is TGCAGTGCTAGTCTAGCGGGGACCGCGAACACCGGGGAGCTGTTTTTT. Its translation is CSASLAGTANTGELFF.

This clone was picked up one time. The chain carries TRBV3-1 (or the pseudogene TRBV3-2) and TRBJ2-1, with TRBD1 identical over 7 bases. V lost 4 bases, J lost 1 base, and 4 bases stayed unmatched. The CDR3 sequence is 15 residues long. Looked up from germline, CDR1 is LGHDT and CDR2 is YNNKEL (reference sequence). The CDR3 nucleotides are TGTGCCAGCAGCCGCGACAGGGTTTCCTACAATGAGCAGTTCTTC. Translation: CASSRDRVSYNEQFF.

CDR3 amino acids: CASSQSRSHTGTGLEVLYNEQFF. CDR3 coding DNA: TGCGCCAGCAGTCAATCGAGGTCGCACACCGGGACAGGGTTAGAGGTCCTCTACAATGAGCAGTTCTTC. The rearrangement uses TRBV23-1 and TRBJ2-1, with 9 bases that match TRBD1. TRBV23-1 counts as an open reading frame of uncertain function. The CDR3 extends over 23 amino acids. The V segment lost 0 bases and the J segment 3 bases; nucleotides outside the gene matches: 24.

The chain uses TRBV5-1 and TRBJ1-2; 7 nucleotides align to TRBD1. Germline-derived CDR1 and CDR2 are SGHRS and YFSETQ. This CDR3 comprises 14 residues. J was trimmed by 5 bases and V by 4 bases; bases with no gene match: 8. CDR3 amino acids: CASSQGQEMYGYTF. In DNA form, the CDR3 reads TGCGCCAGCAGCCAAGGACAGGAAATGTATGGCTACACCTTC.

The CDR3: CASSLGRPPLEAFF. CDR3 DNA: TGCGCCAGCAGCCTTGGGAGGCCACCGCTTGAAGCTTTCTTT. The chain couples TRBV5-1 to TRBJ1-1; D unresolved. The CDR3 has 14 amino acids. Trimming stripped 4 bases from V and 7 bases from J, with 17 bases between. Germline CDR1 SGHRS, CDR2 YFSETQ.

The chain recombines TRBV6-1 with TRBJ1-2, with a weak D call TRBD1 (5 bases). V lost 2 bases and J 8 bases, leaving 9 bases between the germline ends. The CDR3 contains 12 residues. Germline CDR1 reads MNHNS; CDR2 reads SASEGT. CDR3 loop: CASSETQGGYTF. The CDR3 region has the DNA TGTGCCAGCAGTGAAACCCAGGGCGGCTACACCTTC.

The chain has TRBV5-1 and TRBJ2-7, with D maybe TRBD2 (5 bases). CDR3 length: 14 amino acids. In germline, CDR1 is SGHRS, CDR2 YFSETQ. Trimming stripped 0 bases from V and 0 bases from J, with 7 bases between. CDR3 amino acids: CASSLGGFSYEQYF. CDR3 sequence (DNA): TGCGCCAGCAGCTTGGGAGGGTTCTCCTACGAGCAGTACTTC.